Below, 19 T cell receptor beta chains from the same sample are listed, as sequenced in a study of T cell responses to AZD1222 COVID-19 vaccine. Data came from immunoSEQ multiplex PCR; TCRdb stores just in-frame clones and leaves some out. The sample has around 150,000 clones, over 75% seen once. The sequencing here drew on peripheral blood, taken 28 days after the second AZD1222 dose. These receptors all stem from an adult who received the AZD1222 COVID-19 vaccine.

The chain has TRBV3-1 (or the pseudogene TRBV3-2) and TRBJ1-5; D not certain. Germline V gives CDR1 LGHDT, CDR2 YNNKEL (reference sequence). V was clipped by 1 base and J by 3 bases, with 7 bases between them. The CDR3 sequence is 14 residues long. The CDR3 DNA reads TGTGCCAGCAGCCAAGGGTGGGACAATCAGCCCCAGCATTTT. This gives the protein CASSQGWDNQPQHF.

In nucleotides, the CDR3 is TGTGCCAGTAGTATATTGGGGTGGGGACGGCCCCAGCATTTT. Amino acids: CASSILGWGRPQHF. The chain employs TRBV19 and TRBJ1-5; the D gene is possibly TRBD1 (5 bases). The CDR3 sequence is 14 residues long. Germline CDR1 and CDR2: LNHDA and SQIVND (reference sequence). The V end lost 2 bases, the J end lost 9 bases, and 14 bases lay between the germline ends. The full variable domain, completed using reference TRBV19 and TRBJ1-5, is DGGITQSPKYLFRKEGQNVTLSCEQNLNHDAMYWYRQDPGQGLRLIYYSQIVNDFQKGDIAEGYSVSREKKESFPLTVTSAQKNPTAFYLCASSILGWGRPQHFGDGTRLSIL.

The chain couples TRBV6-6 to TRBJ2-3, with unresolved D. CDR1 and CDR2 (germline): MNHNY, SVGAGI (reference sequence). V lost 0 bases, J lost 5 bases, and 6 bases lay in between. There are 13 residues in the CDR3. The CDR3 bases are TGTGCCAGCAGTTACTCGAATGGAGATACGCAGTATTTT. Translating gives CASSYSNGDTQYF.

The chain employs TRBV5-1 and TRBJ1-2; tentative D call: TRBD1 (6 bases). CDR3 length: 13 residues. Trimming left V 3 bases short and J 3 bases short, with 9 bases between. Germline V gives CDR1 SGHRS, CDR2 YFSETQ. CDR3 protein: CASSSAGDYGYTF. The CDR3 nucleotides are TGCGCCAGCAGCTCGGCAGGGGACTATGGCTACACCTTC. Drawing the rest from reference TRBV5-1 and TRBJ1-2, the complete variable domain is KAGVTQTPRYLIKTRGQQVTLSCSPISGHRSVSWYQQTPGQGLQFLFEYFSETQRNKGNFPGRFSGRQFSNSRSEMNVSTLELGDSALYLCASSSAGDYGYTFGSGTRLTVV.

This chain links TRBV7-8 with TRBJ1-4; 7 bases are a match to TRBD1. Germline CDR1 is SGHVS and CDR2 is FQNEAQ. V trimming: 1 base; J trimming: 7 bases; junction bases outside the gene matches: 9. This CDR3 is built from 16 residues. The CDR3 nucleotides read TGTGCCAGCAGCTTAGGTTTTAGGGGGCTTGGTGAAAAACTGTTTTTT. This codes for CASSLGFRGLGEKLFF.

The gene calls are TRBV10-1 and TRBJ2-1, with TRBD2 matching over 8 bases. This CDR3 spans 13 amino acids. Germline V gene data show CDR1 as WNHNN and CDR2 as SYGVQD (reference sequence). V lost 6 bases and J lost 10; bases outside the gene matches: 8. As DNA, the CDR3 is TGCGCCAGCAGCTACGGGGGGGAGGGAGAGCAGTTCTTC. Its translation is CASSYGGEGEQFF.

The V call is TRBV11-2, the J call TRBJ2-7; D tentatively reads TRBD1 or TRBD2 (5 bases each). The CDR3 is 15 residues long. In germline, CDR1 is SGHAT, CDR2 FQNNGV. V was shortened by 0 bases and J by 0 bases, with 9 bases between the two germline ends. The DNA of the CDR3 is TGTGCCAGCAGCTTAGACCCGGGACCCTCCTACGAGCAGTACTTC. Its protein is CASSLDPGPSYEQYF.

The chain links TRBV12-3 or TRBV12-4 to TRBJ1-1, with D uncertain. V lost 1 base and J 10 bases, leaving 7 bases between the germline ends. The CDR3 consists of 11 residues. CDR3 coding DNA: TGTGCCAGCAGTTTAGGGGGAGGAGCTTTCTTT. Encoded protein: CASSLGGGAFF.

This sequence joins TRBV20-1 and TRBJ2-3; 11 bases align to TRBD2. This CDR3 spans 15 amino acids. The germline gives CDR1 DFQATT, CDR2 SNEGSKA (reference sequence). The V gene end was trimmed by 3 bases and the J gene end by 0 bases; junction bases not matched to a gene: 2. CDR3 region: CSASWTSGSTDTQYF. CDR3 bases: TGCAGTGCTAGTTGGACTAGCGGGAGCACAGATACGCAGTATTTT.

This chain links TRBV7-9 with TRBJ1-6, with a tentative D call TRBD1 (5 bases). The V gene's germline CDR1 is SEHNR and CDR2 FQNEAQ (reference sequence). The CDR3 has 15 amino acids. Trimming cost V 4 bases and J 6 bases, with 13 bases left between them. CDR3 protein: CASSYRAGTNSPLHF. The CDR3 DNA follows: TGTGCCAGCAGCTACCGGGCAGGGACTAATTCACCCCTCCACTTT.

The chain is built from TRBV12-5 and TRBJ1-5; D unclear. Looked up from germline, CDR1 is LGHNT and CDR2 is FRNRAP. The CDR3 runs 12 residues. Trimming pared 7 bases from V and 4 bases from J, leaving 8 bases between. The CDR3, as DNA: TGTGCTAGTGAAGGGCTGAATCAGCCCCAGCATTTT. This gives the protein CASEGLNQPQHF.

The chain is built from TRBV7-9 and TRBJ2-3; D is uncertain. V was cut by 2 bases and J by 6 bases, with 15 bases left in between. The germline V gene has CDR1 SEHNR and CDR2 FQNEAQ (reference sequence). The CDR3 sequence is 15 residues long. This chain's CDR3 is CASSLRRLIGDTQYF. The CDR3 coding sequence is TGTGCCAGCAGCTTACGGCGACTTATAGGCGATACGCAGTATTTT. Full variable domain (outside the CDR3, taken from reference TRBV7-9 and TRBJ2-3): DTGVSQNPRHKITKRGQNVTFRCDPISEHNRLYWYRQTLGQGPEFLTYFQNEAQLEKSRLLSDRFSAERPKGSFSTLEIQRTEQGDSAMYLCASSLRRLIGDTQYFGPGTRLTVL.

This clone was picked up a small number of times. This chain uses TRBV5-4 with TRBJ2-7, with TRBD1 matching 7 bases. Germline loops: CDR1 SGHNT, CDR2 YYREEE (reference sequence). V shed 4 bases and J 6 bases; nucleotides not matched to a gene: 19. The CDR3 has 17 amino acids. The CDR3: CASSPGPRDRVSSEQYF. The DNA of the CDR3 is TGTGCCAGCAGCCCTGGACCGAGAGACAGGGTTTCTAGCGAGCAGTACTTC.

This rearrangement joins TRBV6-1 to TRBJ1-2; D is undetermined. This CDR3 contains 15 residues. Germline values: CDR1 MNHNS, CDR2 SASEGT. With 1 base removed from V and 2 bases from J, the gap between germline ends came to 11 bases. This chain's CDR3 is CASSEVGFANYGYTF. The CDR3 region has the DNA TGTGCCAGCAGTGAAGTTGGTTTCGCGAACTATGGCTACACCTTC.

The rearrangement uses TRBV19 and TRBJ1-2; 10 nucleotides align to TRBD1. J was trimmed by 6 bases and V by 3 bases; bases with no gene match: 4. The V gene's germline CDR1 is LNHDA and CDR2 SQIVND (reference sequence). This CDR3 has 14 residues. Here the CDR3 reads CASSMTGGVHGYTF. The CDR3 DNA sequence: TGTGCCAGTAGTATGACAGGGGGCGTGCATGGCTACACCTTC. Based on the CDR3 plus reference TRBV19 and TRBJ1-2, the full variable domain is DGGITQSPKYLFRKEGQNVTLSCEQNLNHDAMYWYRQDPGQGLRLIYYSQIVNDFQKGDIAEGYSVSREKKESFPLTVTSAQKNPTAFYLCASSMTGGVHGYTFGSGTRLTVV.

This chain links TRBV7-6 with TRBJ1-1, with TRBD1 matching 7 bases. The germline V gene encodes CDR1 SGHVS and CDR2 FNYEAQ. V dropped 5 bases and J dropped 1; count of bases not matched to a gene: 1. This CDR3 has 13 amino acids. The CDR3 region is CASSRTGNTEAFF. The CDR3 DNA reads as TGTGCCAGCAGCAGGACAGGGAACACTGAAGCTTTCTTT.

The V and J genes are TRBV3-1 (or the pseudogene TRBV3-2) and TRBJ2-1, with TRBD2 matching 11 bases. Germline loops: CDR1 LGHDT, CDR2 YNNKEL (reference sequence). V gave up 2 bases and J gave up 7 bases; unmatched junction bases: 13. The CDR3 spans 18 residues. DNA of the CDR3: TGTGCCAGCAGCCAACCCCTTTTAGCGGGAGGGATTCGAAATGAGCAGTTCTTC. It specifies CASSQPLLAGGIRNEQFF.

The chain recombines TRBV29-1 with TRBJ1-1; maybe TRBD1 (6 bases). Trimming pared 3 bases from V and 2 bases from J, leaving 19 bases between. This CDR3 region has 16 residues. Germline values: CDR1 SQVTM, CDR2 ANQGSEA. The CDR3 spells CSVDGEGVGDNTEAFF. CDR3 sequence (DNA): TGCAGCGTTGACGGGGAGGGGGTCGGCGATAACACTGAAGCTTTCTTT.

This clone was seen a single time. The J gene is TRBJ2-3, the V gene TRBV4-2, with 7 bases matching TRBD1. V was pared by 4 bases and J by 5 bases, with 6 bases of the junction left unmatched. The germline gives CDR1 LGHNA, CDR2 YNFKEQ. The CDR3 runs 14 residues. The DNA of the CDR3 is TGTGCCAGCAGCCCGACAGGGTTTGGAGATACGCAGTATTTT. Translating it yields CASSPTGFGDTQYF.